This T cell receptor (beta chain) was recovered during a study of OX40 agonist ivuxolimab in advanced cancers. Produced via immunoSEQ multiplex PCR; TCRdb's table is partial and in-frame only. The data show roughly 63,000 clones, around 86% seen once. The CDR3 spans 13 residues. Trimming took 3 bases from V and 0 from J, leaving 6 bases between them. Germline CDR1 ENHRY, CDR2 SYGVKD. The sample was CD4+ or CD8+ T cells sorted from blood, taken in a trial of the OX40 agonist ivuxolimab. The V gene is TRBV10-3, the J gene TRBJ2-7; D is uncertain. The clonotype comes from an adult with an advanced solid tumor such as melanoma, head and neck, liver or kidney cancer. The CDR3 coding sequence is TGTGCCATCAGTGACCTCAGCTCCTACGAGCAGTACTTC. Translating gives CAISDLSSYEQYF.